The source of this T cell receptor (beta chain) is a study of blood T cell repertoires in COVID-19. Study-wide background: Donors in the United States, Italy and Spain gave samples during acute or convalescent COVID-19.

Participant ages covered about 18 to 89 years across 25 or so US areas. The method was immunoSEQ multiplex PCR; TCRdb's version includes in-frame clones alone and lacks a portion of them. The sample carries 400,000 to 500,000 clones, 85% to 90% recorded once. Germline V gives CDR1 MGHRA, CDR2 YSYEKL. The CDR3 contains 16 residues. With V trimmed by 3 bases and J by 6 bases, 8 bases remained unmatched. The sequencing input was PBMCs or T cells enriched from blood (not recorded which). This sequence originates from a woman between 35 and 50 years old who had recovered from COVID-19. V is TRBV4-1 and J is TRBJ1-5; 10 bases match TRBD1. CDR3 in amino acids: CASSHRQTGGSQPQHF. In nucleotides, the CDR3 is TGCGCCAGCAGCCATCGCCAGACAGGGGGCTCTCAGCCCCAGCATTTT.